These T cell receptor beta chains were read from a single sample in a study of blood T cell repertoires in COVID-19. The table came from immunoSEQ multiplex PCR; TCRdb's copy has only in-frame clones and leaves some out. The data show about 180,000 clones, about four fifths seen once. The sequencing input was peripheral blood. These receptors were taken from a man between 65 and 85 years old with active or convalescent COVID-19. Each CDR3 is given with its conserved first and last residue. Fields, in order: CDR3 length, D gene, J gene, V gene, clone size, CDR3 protein, CDR3 DNA. The D gene is left open where the match is weak. Clone size is given for some rows only: seen once, a few or many times, or a class if the clone is expanded.

13 | - | TRBJ1-5 | TRBV28 | - | CASSLFSNQPQHF | TGTGCCAGCAGTTTATTCAGTAATCAGCCCCAGCATTTT
11 | - | TRBJ1-1 | TRBV2 | - | CASSRGTEAFF | TGTGCCAGCAGTAGGGGAACTGAAGCTTTCTTT
14 | TRBD2 | TRBJ2-7 | TRBV5-1 | once | CASSRAGGPDEQYF | TGCGCCAGCAGCCGGGCGGGGGGGCCGGACGAGCAGTACTTC
15 | TRBD2 | TRBJ2-5 | TRBV5-6 | - | CASTTLAGMRETQYF | TGTGCCAGCACCACCCTAGCGGGAATGCGAGAGACCCAGTACTTC
13 | - | TRBJ1-2 | TRBV19 | few | CASRTLAGAGYTF | TGTGCCAGTCGAACCCTAGCGGGAGCTGGCTACACCTTC
16 | TRBD2 | TRBJ2-1 | TRBV7-9 | - | CASSSPGTSGVNEQFF | TGTGCCAGCAGCTCTCCCGGGACTAGCGGGGTAAATGAGCAGTTCTTC
16 | - | TRBJ1-5 | TRBV7-8 | - | CASSLSSGPGNQPQHF | TGTGCCAGCAGCTTAAGTTCAGGGCCTGGCAATCAGCCCCAGCATTTT
18 | TRBD2 | TRBJ2-3 | TRBV11-2 | - | CASSLAPVLAGVADTQYF | TGTGCCAGCAGCTTAGCCCCAGTGCTAGCGGGAGTAGCAGATACGCAGTATTTT
16 | - | TRBJ2-3 | TRBV5-8 | - | CASSYMPGVRTDTQYF | TGTGCCAGCAGCTACATGCCGGGAGTGCGCACAGATACGCAGTATTTT
15 | TRBD1 | TRBJ2-2 | TRBV9 | once | CASSVGTGDWGELFF | TGTGCCAGCAGCGTAGGGACAGGGGATTGGGGGGAGCTGTTTTTT
12 | - | TRBJ1-4 | TRBV4-2 | few | CASSPLREKLFF | TGTGCCAGCAGCCCTCTACGTGAAAAACTGTTTTTT
15 | - | TRBJ1-5 | TRBV18 | - | CASSRGGTGTEPQHF | TGTGCCAGCTCACGAGGAGGAACAGGGACGGAGCCCCAGCATTTT
15 | - | TRBJ1-1 | TRBV5-1 | - | CASSLVGGGNTEAFF | TGCGCCAGCAGCTTGGTCGGCGGGGGTAACACTGAAGCTTTCTTT
16 | TRBD1 | TRBJ1-5 | TRBV30 | - | CAWSTPQGFGTQPQHF | TGTGCCTGGAGTACACCACAGGGGTTTGGGACTCAGCCCCAGCATTTT
16 | - | TRBJ2-6 | TRBV7-8 | - | CASSLARFSGANVLTF | TGTGCCAGCAGCTTAGCGAGGTTCTCTGGGGCCAACGTCCTGACTTTC
15 | - | TRBJ2-3 | TRBV10-2 | - | CASSVSGGSRDTQYF | TGCGCCAGCAGTGTGTCCGGGGGAAGCAGGGATACGCAGTATTTT
18 | TRBD1 | TRBJ2-1 | TRBV6-1 | - | CASSVMRAGGGSYNEQFF | TGTGCCAGCAGTGTTATGAGGGCAGGGGGTGGCTCCTACAATGAGCAGTTCTTC
16 | - | TRBJ2-2 | TRBV18 | - | CASSPGRVADAGELFF | TGTGCCAGCTCACCAGGGCGGGTGGCGGACGCCGGGGAGCTGTTTTTT
16 | TRBD2 | TRBJ2-2 | TRBV14 | - | CASSPLGRVGTGELFF | TGTGCCAGCAGCCCCCTAGGGAGGGTCGGCACCGGGGAGCTGTTTTTT
13 | - | TRBJ2-5 | TRBV12-3/TRBV12-4 | - | CASSLVGGETQYF | TGTGCCAGCAGTTTAGTAGGCGGGGAGACCCAGTACTTC
14 | - | TRBJ1-5 | TRBV7-8 | - | CASSLAGEHQPQHF | TGTGCCAGCAGCTTAGCAGGGGAACATCAGCCCCAGCATTTT
12 | - | TRBJ1-4 | TRBV5-1 | - | CASSPGDEKLFF | TGCGCCAGCAGCCCGGGGGATGAAAAACTGTTTTTT
14 | TRBD2 | TRBJ2-1 | TRBV27 | - | CATLERGGRGEQFF | TGTGCCACCTTGGAGCGGGGGGGCCGGGGTGAGCAGTTCTTC
17 | - | TRBJ2-3 | TRBV10-2 | - | CASSELRTAGNTDTQYF | TGCGCCAGCAGTGAGCTACGTACCGCGGGGAACACAGATACGCAGTATTTT
15 | - | TRBJ2-1 | TRBV3-1/TRBV3-2 | - | CASSQDETGYNEQFF | TGTGCCAGCAGCCAAGATGAGACAGGATACAATGAGCAGTTCTTC
14 | TRBD2 | TRBJ2-1 | TRBV11-2 | few | CASSTGLEIYEQFF | TGTGCCAGCAGCACGGGACTAGAGATCTATGAGCAGTTCTTC
19 | TRBD2 | TRBJ2-3 | TRBV11-2 | - | CASSDRSPGLAGVTDTQYF | TGTGCCAGCAGCGACCGGTCCCCGGGACTAGCGGGAGTCACAGATACGCAGTATTTT
14 | - | TRBJ2-7 | TRBV7-3 | - | CASSPNTLSYEQYF | TGTGCCAGCAGCCCCAATACACTAAGCTACGAGCAGTACTTC
15 | - | TRBJ1-1 | TRBV6-5 | - | CASRLMGSGGTEAFF | TGTGCCAGCAGGTTAATGGGGTCTGGGGGGACTGAAGCTTTCTTT
15 | TRBD1 | TRBJ1-1 | TRBV6-5 | - | CASRDQQGSNTEAFF | TGTGCCAGCAGGGACCAACAGGGGTCCAACACTGAAGCTTTCTTT
16 | - | TRBJ2-1 | TRBV9 | - | CASSSPSESSYNEQFF | TGTGCCAGCAGCTCTCCTTCAGAAAGCTCCTACAATGAGCAGTTCTTC